Listed here is a single T cell receptor beta chain. The data stem from a study of T cells in localized non-small cell lung cancer. Only in-frame clones appear in the TCRdb table, and some are missing; sequencing was by immunoSEQ multiplex PCR. The sample yields about 52,000 clones, about 78% seen once. The CDR3 has 13 residues. V was shortened by 2 bases and J by 1 base, with 5 bases between the two germline ends. Germline V gene lookup returns CDR1 MNHEY and CDR2 SVGAGI. The chain carries TRBV6-5 and TRBJ1-1, with no clear D. This TCR came from a woman aged 35-75 years with stage II lung adenocarcinoma. Sequenced material: PBMCs, taken before any cancer treatment. The CDR3 loop is CASSYEQNTEAFF. The CDR3 nucleotides read TGTGCCAGCAGTTACGAACAGAACACTGAAGCTTTCTTT.